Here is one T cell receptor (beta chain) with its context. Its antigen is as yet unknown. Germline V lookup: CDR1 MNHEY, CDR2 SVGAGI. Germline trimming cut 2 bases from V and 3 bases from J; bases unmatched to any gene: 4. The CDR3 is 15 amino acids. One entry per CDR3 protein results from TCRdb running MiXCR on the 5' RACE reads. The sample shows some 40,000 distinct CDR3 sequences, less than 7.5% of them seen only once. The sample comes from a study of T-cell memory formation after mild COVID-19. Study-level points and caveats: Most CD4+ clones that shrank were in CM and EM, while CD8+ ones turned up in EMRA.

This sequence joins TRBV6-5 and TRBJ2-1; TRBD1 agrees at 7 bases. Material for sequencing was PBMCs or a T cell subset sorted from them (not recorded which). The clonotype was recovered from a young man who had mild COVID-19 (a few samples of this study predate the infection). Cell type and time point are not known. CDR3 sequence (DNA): TGTGCCAGCAGTTACGAGACAGGGTTCTACAATGAGCAGTTCTTC. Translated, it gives CASSYETGFYNEQFF.